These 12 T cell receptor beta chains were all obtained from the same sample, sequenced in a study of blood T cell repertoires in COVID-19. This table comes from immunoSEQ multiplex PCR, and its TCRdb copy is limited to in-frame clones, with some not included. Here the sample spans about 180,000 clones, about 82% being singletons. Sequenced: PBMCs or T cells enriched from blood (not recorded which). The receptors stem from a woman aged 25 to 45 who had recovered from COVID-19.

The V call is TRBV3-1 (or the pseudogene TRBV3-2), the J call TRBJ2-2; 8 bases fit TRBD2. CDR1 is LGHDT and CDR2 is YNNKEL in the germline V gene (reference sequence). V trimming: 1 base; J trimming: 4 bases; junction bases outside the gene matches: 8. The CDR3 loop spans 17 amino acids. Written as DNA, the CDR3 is TGTGCCAGCAGCCAAGCCGGGGGGGGTGGTGGCACCGGGGAGCTGTTTTTT. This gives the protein CASSQAGGGGGTGELFF.

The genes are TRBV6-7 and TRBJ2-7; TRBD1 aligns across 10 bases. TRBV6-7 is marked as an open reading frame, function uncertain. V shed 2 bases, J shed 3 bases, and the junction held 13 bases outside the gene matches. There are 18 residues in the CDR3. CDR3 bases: TGTGCCAGCAGTTACCAGAAAACTGGACAGGGGGAAATCTACGAGCAGTACTTC. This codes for CASSYQKTGQGEIYEQYF.

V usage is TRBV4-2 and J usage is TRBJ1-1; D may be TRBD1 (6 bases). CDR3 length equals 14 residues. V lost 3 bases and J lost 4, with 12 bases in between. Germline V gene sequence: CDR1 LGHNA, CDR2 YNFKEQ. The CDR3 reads CASSQTGGGTEAFF. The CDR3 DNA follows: TGTGCCAGCAGCCAGACAGGAGGTGGCACTGAAGCTTTCTTT.

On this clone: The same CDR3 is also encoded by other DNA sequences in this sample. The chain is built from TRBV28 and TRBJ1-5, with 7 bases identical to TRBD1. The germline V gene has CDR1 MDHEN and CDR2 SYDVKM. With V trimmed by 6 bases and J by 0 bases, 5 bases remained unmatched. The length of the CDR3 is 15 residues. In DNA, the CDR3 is TGTGCCAGCAGAAAACAGGGGATTAGCAATCAGCCCCAGCATTTT. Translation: CASRKQGISNQPQHF.

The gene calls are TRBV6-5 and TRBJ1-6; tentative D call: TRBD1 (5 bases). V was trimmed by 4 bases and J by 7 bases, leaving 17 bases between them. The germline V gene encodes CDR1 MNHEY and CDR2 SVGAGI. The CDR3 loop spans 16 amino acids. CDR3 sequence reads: CASSSRKHWGNSPLHF. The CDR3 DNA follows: TGTGCCAGCAGTTCCAGGAAACATTGGGGCAATTCACCCCTCCACTTT.

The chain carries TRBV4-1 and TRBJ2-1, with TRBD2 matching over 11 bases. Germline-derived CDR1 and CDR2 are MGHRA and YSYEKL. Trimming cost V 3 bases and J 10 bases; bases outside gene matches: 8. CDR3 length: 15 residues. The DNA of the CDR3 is TGCGCCAGCAGCCAGGGACTAGCGGTCTCCGTGGAGCAGTTCTTC. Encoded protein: CASSQGLAVSVEQFF.

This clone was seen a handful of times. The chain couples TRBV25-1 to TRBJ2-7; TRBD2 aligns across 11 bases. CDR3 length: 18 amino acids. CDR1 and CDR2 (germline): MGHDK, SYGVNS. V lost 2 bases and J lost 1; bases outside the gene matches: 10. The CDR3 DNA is TGTGCCAGCAGTGAAGAAGGCGCTAGCGGGAGGACGTCCTACGAGCAGTACTTC. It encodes CASSEEGASGRTSYEQYF.

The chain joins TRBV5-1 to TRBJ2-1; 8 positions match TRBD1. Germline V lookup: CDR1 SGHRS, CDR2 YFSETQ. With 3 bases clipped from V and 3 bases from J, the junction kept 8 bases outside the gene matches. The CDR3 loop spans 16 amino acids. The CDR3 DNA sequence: TGCGCCAGCAGCTGGACAGGGCCGGATAGCTACAATGAGCAGTTCTTC. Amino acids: CASSWTGPDSYNEQFF.

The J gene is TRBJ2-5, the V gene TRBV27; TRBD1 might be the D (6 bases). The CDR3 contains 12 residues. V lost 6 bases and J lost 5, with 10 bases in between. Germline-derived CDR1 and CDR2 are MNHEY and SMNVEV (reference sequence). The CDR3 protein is CASSPQGETQYF. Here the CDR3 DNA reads TGTGCCAGCAGCCCGCAGGGGGAGACCCAGTACTTC.

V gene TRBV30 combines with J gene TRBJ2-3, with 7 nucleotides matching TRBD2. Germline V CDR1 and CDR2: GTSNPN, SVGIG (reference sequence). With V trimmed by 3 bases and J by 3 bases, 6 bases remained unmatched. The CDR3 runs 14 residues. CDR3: CAWRDGGGTDTQYF. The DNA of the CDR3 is TGTGCCTGGAGAGATGGGGGAGGGACAGATACGCAGTATTTT.

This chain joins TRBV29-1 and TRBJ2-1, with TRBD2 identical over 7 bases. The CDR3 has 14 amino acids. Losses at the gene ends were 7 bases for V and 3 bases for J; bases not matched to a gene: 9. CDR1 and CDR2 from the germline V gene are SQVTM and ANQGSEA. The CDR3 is CSGRGLADYNEQFF. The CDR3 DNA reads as TGCAGCGGAAGAGGGCTAGCGGACTACAATGAGCAGTTCTTC.

The chain's CDR3 is CASSSRDSPPYNEQFF. CDR3 bases: TGTGCCAGCAGCTCTCGGGACTCGCCTCCCTACAATGAGCAGTTCTTC. This chain links TRBV7-2 with TRBJ2-1; tentative D call: TRBD2 (6 bases). CDR1 is SGHTA and CDR2 is FQGNSA in the germline V gene. The CDR3 has 16 amino acids. V dropped 4 bases and J dropped 2 bases, with 15 bases sitting between them.